Below are 14 T cell receptor beta chains sequenced from a single sample in a study of blood T cell repertoires in COVID-19. Assay used: immunoSEQ multiplex PCR; TCRdb lists only in-frame clones, some missing. The repertoire has approximately 500,000 clones, approximately 88% of them found once; the top ten carry about 8%. Sample: peripheral blood. The receptor source for this set is a woman in her fifties or sixties with COVID-19, enrolled during active disease.

A single count supports this clone. As DNA, the CDR3 is TGTGCCAGCAACGACCCGGGACGGGAGTACAATGAGCAGTTCTTC. As protein: CASNDPGREYNEQFF. The chain employs TRBV5-6 and TRBJ2-1, with a tentative D call TRBD2 (6 bases). Per the germline V gene, CDR1 is SGHDT and CDR2 is YYEEEE. The CDR3 spans 15 residues. Deletions cut 6 bases from V and 4 bases from J, with 17 bases between.

This sequence joins TRBV11-2 and TRBJ1-1, with a possible D match to TRBD1 (5 bases). This CDR3 has 13 amino acids. V shed 3 bases and J shed 11 bases, with 16 bases lying between them. The germline gives CDR1 SGHAT, CDR2 FQNNGV. The CDR3 coding sequence is TGTGCCAGCAGCTTCCCTCAGGGCTTACGGGCTTTCTTT. The encoded protein is CASSFPQGLRAFF.

V and J are TRBV27 and TRBJ1-2; D perhaps matches TRBD1 (6 bases). The V end was cut by 3 bases, the J end by 10 bases, with 15 bases between. This CDR3 comprises 13 residues. Germline lookup yields CDR1 MNHEY and CDR2 SMNVEV (reference sequence). The CDR3 protein is CASSFSRGWDYTF. The CDR3 nucleotides are TGTGCCAGCAGTTTTAGCAGGGGATGGGACTACACCTTC.

The V and J genes are TRBV7-9 and TRBJ2-5; D is unresolved. V was pared by 4 bases and J by 0 bases, with 6 bases between. There are 13 residues in the CDR3. Germline-derived CDR1 and CDR2 are SEHNR and FQNEAQ (reference sequence). The CDR3 DNA reads as TGTGCCAGCAGCTCCGACTACCAAGAGACCCAGTACTTC. It yields the protein CASSSDYQETQYF.

About this clone itself: This CDR3 is also generated by other DNA sequences in the sample. The chain carries TRBV20-1 and TRBJ2-5; the D gene is possibly TRBD2 (6 bases). V lost 3 bases and J lost 5, with 7 bases in between. The CDR3 contains 11 residues. Germline CDR1 reads DFQATT; CDR2 reads SNEGSKA (reference sequence). CDR3 nucleotides: TGCAGTGCTAGGGAGGGGGAGACCCAGTACTTC. Protein sequence: CSAREGETQYF.

The chain carries TRBV6-6 and TRBJ2-3, with D possibly TRBD2 on 8 matching bases. Germline V lookup: CDR1 MNHNY, CDR2 SVGAGI (reference sequence). The CDR3 has 18 amino acids. V lost 5 bases, J lost 1 base, and 22 bases lay in between. The CDR3, as DNA: TGTGCCAGCAGTCGCCGACAGGGCGGGGGGTCTGGCACAGATACGCAGTATTTT. Protein sequence: CASSRRQGGGSGTDTQYF.

This chain uses TRBV3-1 (or the pseudogene TRBV3-2) with TRBJ2-7; 7 bases map to TRBD1. V trimming: 4 bases; J trimming: 2 bases; junction bases outside the gene matches: 14. Per germline, CDR1 LGHDT and CDR2 YNNKEL (reference sequence). The CDR3 runs to 17 residues. The CDR3 sequence is CASSLESEGALTYEQYF. The DNA for the CDR3 is TGTGCCAGCAGCCTAGAATCAGAGGGGGCCCTGACCTACGAGCAGTACTTC.

The V call is TRBV10-3, the J call TRBJ2-5; 9 nucleotides align to TRBD1. The CDR3 length is 14 residues. The germline gives CDR1 ENHRY, CDR2 SYGVKD. The junction had 5 bases not matched to a gene; V was cut back by 4 bases and J by 5 bases. CDR3 residues: CAISVGTGRETQYF. In DNA form, the CDR3 reads TGTGCCATCAGTGTGGGGACAGGGCGGGAGACCCAGTACTTC.

The CDR3 nucleotides read TGTGCCAGCAGTATAGGGGTCATCCCCTACGAGCAGTACTTC. Its protein product is CASSIGVIPYEQYF. The chain links TRBV28 to TRBJ2-7, with D tentatively TRBD1 (5 bases). Germline V gene data show CDR1 as MDHEN and CDR2 as SYDVKM. The CDR3 extends over 14 amino acids. The germline V and J ends were trimmed by 5 bases and 2 bases, with 13 bases remaining between them. Full variable domain (rest looked up from reference TRBV28 and TRBJ2-7): DVKVTQSSRYLVKRTGEKVFLECVQDMDHENMFWYRQDPGLGLRLIYFSYDVKMKEKGDIPEGYSVSREKKERFSLILESASTNQTSMYLCASSIGVIPYEQYFGPGTRLTVT.

This chain links TRBV19 with TRBJ1-4; a weak D match, TRBD1 (6 bases). Deletions cut 2 bases from V and 3 bases from J, with 13 bases between. The length of the CDR3 is 16 residues. Germline CDR1 reads LNHDA; CDR2 reads SQIVND (reference sequence). CDR3 in DNA: TGTGCCAGTAGTATACGGCAGGGGAATGCTAATGAAAAACTGTTTTTT. Residues: CASSIRQGNANEKLFF.

Here the CDR3 DNA reads TGCAGCGTTATAGGGACTGGACGGGGAAACACTGAAGCTTTCTTT. Its translation is CSVIGTGRGNTEAFF. This chain joins TRBV29-1 and TRBJ1-1; perhaps TRBD1 as D (5 bases). Trimming pared 5 bases from V and 2 bases from J, leaving 18 bases between. This CDR3 is built from 15 residues. Germline CDR1 is SQVTM and CDR2 is ANQGSEA.

The CDR3 sequence: CASSWAGLGQYGYTF. CDR3 bases: TGTGCCAGCAGTTGGGCGGGTCTCGGACAGTATGGCTACACCTTC. This chain links TRBV28 with TRBJ1-2; D possibly corresponds to TRBD1 (6 bases). Trimming pared 4 bases from V and 5 bases from J, leaving 17 bases between. The germline V gene encodes CDR1 MDHEN and CDR2 SYDVKM. CDR3 length: 15 residues.

This chain uses TRBV7-3 with TRBJ1-1; D uncertain. The CDR3 runs 14 residues. Per germline, CDR1 SGHTA and CDR2 FQGTGA. Trimming took off 1 base at V and 2 bases at J, with 8 bases between the two ends. The CDR3 nucleotides read TGTGCCAGCAGCTTAAGGAGCAGTAACACTGAAGCTTTCTTT. This codes for CASSLRSSNTEAFF.

The chain combines TRBV9 with TRBJ2-7, with TRBD1 matching 9 bases. J was trimmed by 4 bases and V by 0 bases; bases with no gene match: 8. The CDR3 spans 16 residues. The germline gives CDR1 SGDLS, CDR2 YYNGEE. Here the CDR3 reads CASSVGTGAEYYEQYF. The CDR3 DNA follows: TGTGCCAGCAGCGTAGGGACAGGGGCCGAATATTACGAGCAGTACTTC.